The T cell receptor beta chain under discussion was sequenced for a study of cytomegalovirus exposure and HLA in healthy donors. Trimming left V 11 bases short and J 8 bases short, with 18 bases between. The CDR3 is 13 residues long. Germline assignment: CDR1 MNHEY and CDR2 SMNVEV (reference sequence). Primers: 60 Vbeta forward and 13 Jbeta reverse. The repertoire was sequenced with immunoSEQ multiplex PCR; TCRdb's copy has only in-frame clones and lacks some. The repertoire includes 150,000 to 200,000 clones, 65% to 80% of them detected once, and 4.7% sits in the top ten. Study results and caveats: Reported findings show TCR beta sequences accurately forecast HLA-A and HLA-B alleles in most subjects.

Regarding this clone: What it binds is not known.

Specimen: PBMCs. This rearrangement joins TRBV27 to TRBJ1-4; D unresolved. This sequence originates from a man aged 18 to 30 in good health and CMV-seropositive. Here the CDR3 reads CAVGREGGEKLFF. CDR3 coding DNA: TGTGCCGTAGGGAGGGAGGGTGGCGAAAAACTGTTTTTT.